This T cell receptor (beta chain) was recorded in a study of T cell responses to AZD1222 COVID-19 vaccine. About the research overall: Analysis merged second doses at about 4 or about 12 weeks.

Profiling relied on immunoSEQ multiplex PCR, and the TCRdb table lists in-frame clones only, not all of them. The sample has some 200,000 clones; roughly 93% are singletons. Findings and limits, study-wide: An increase in Spike-specific TCR breadth and depth was observed after two AZD1222 doses. Nearly half of the spike-specific TCRs reportedly recognize variant regions that carry no mutations. Spike was spanned by vaccine-associated CD4 TCRs, which were dominant at 160-218 and 743-854.

Note on this clone: Its antigen is not identified.

The CDR3 runs to 16 residues. V shed 2 bases and J shed 4 bases, with 15 bases lying between them. Germline loops: CDR1 SGHRS, CDR2 YFSETQ. The clonotype comes from an adult in good health. The chain uses TRBV5-1 and TRBJ2-2, with D perhaps given as TRBD1 or TRBD2 (5 bases each). Here the sequenced sample was peripheral blood, taken on day 0 of AZD1222 vaccination. For the CDR3, the DNA is TGCGCCAGCAGCTTACCGGGACCTCGGGGCACCGGGGAGCTGTTTTTT. It is translated as CASSLPGPRGTGELFF.